Shown below are 23 T cell receptor beta chains from a single sample sequenced in a study of T cells in women clearing cervical HPV infection. TCRdb keeps only in-frame clones here, not all; method: immunoSEQ multiplex PCR. The repertoire table contains over 15,000 clones. The sequenced sample was blood buffy coat. Receptors were obtained from a woman aged 18 to 75 with a cervical HPV16 infection that either progressed to CIN3+ or cleared (not recorded which).

Regarding this clone: The read is 3 residues too short to cover the CDR3 end, so that end is filled in from the germline J gene. The chain links TRBV7-2 to TRBJ2-4, with unresolved D. Germline V gene sequence: CDR1 SGHTA, CDR2 FQGNSA. This CDR3 has 14 residues. The sequenced CDR3 bases are TGTGCCAGCAGCCCGACTGTCCAGAACTATGGT. Protein: CASSPTVQNYG. The complete CDR3 protein is CASSPTVQNYGQYF.

A remark on this clone: The sequenced fragment ends 3 residues before the CDR3 boundary, so the rest is inferred from the germline J gene. The chain links TRBV7-2 to TRBJ2-3; 8 positions match TRBD2. Germline V CDR1 and CDR2: SGHTA, FQGNSA. The CDR3 length is 15 residues. The DNA read from the CDR3 is TGTGCCAGCAGCTACCGGCGGAGCGGGGGAGAGACG. Amino acid sequence: CASSYRRSGGET. The whole CDR3 reads CASSYRRSGGETQYF.

Note on this clone: The read stops 3 residues short of the end of the CDR3; the missing end is completed from the germline J gene. This chain links TRBV7-8 with TRBJ2-1; 13 bases are shared with TRBD2. V was clipped by 8 bases and J by 7 bases; unmatched bases: 14. The CDR3 covers 17 residues. Germline V gene sequence: CDR1 SGHVS, CDR2 FQNEAQ. Incomplete CDR3 DNA: TGTGCCAGCGCCGGACTAGCGGGAGTAAGGGGGGGGAATGAG. It encodes CASAGLAGVRGGNE. The entire CDR3 reads CASAGLAGVRGGNEQFF.

As concerns this clone: The junction does not match germline at one end; this may be a read error. The CDR3 goes on 3 residues after the read ends, and that part is filled in from the germline J gene. Other DNA sequences in the same sample also yield this CDR3. The chain employs TRBV19 and TRBJ1-3, with 12 bases identical to TRBD1. The CDR3 totals 18 residues. Germline lookup yields CDR1 LNHDA and CDR2 SQIVND (reference sequence). The DNA read from the CDR3 is TGTGCCAGTATCCAGGGACAGGGGGCCAGGAGCTCTGGAAACACA. It encodes CASIQGQGARSSGNT. The entire CDR3 is CASIQGQGARSSGNTIYF.

As regards this clone: The read falls 3 residues short of the CDR3 end, and the missing part is taken from the germline J gene. The V call is TRBV7-8, the J call TRBJ1-2; D may be TRBD1 (5 bases). The CDR3 consists of 14 residues. The germline V gene encodes CDR1 SGHVS and CDR2 FQNEAQ. V was cut by 2 bases and J by 5 bases, with 12 bases left in between. CDR3 bases read: TGTGCCAGCAGCTTAACGCAGGGAGGGTATGGC. This translates into CASSLTQGGYG. The whole CDR3 protein is CASSLTQGGYGYTF.

As for this clone: The read finishes 3 residues shy of the CDR3 end, and the germline J gene is used to complete it. The chain combines TRBV2 with TRBJ1-2; D is ambiguous. This CDR3 spans 13 amino acids. V was pared by 2 bases and J by 2 bases, with 6 bases between. Per the germline V gene, CDR1 is SNHLY and CDR2 is FYNNEI. CDR3 DNA, as far as it was read: TGTGCCAGCAGTGAAAGCAGGAACTATGGC. It is translated as CASSESRNYG. The whole CDR3 sequence is CASSESRNYGYTF.

About this clone: The read ends 3 residues early relative to the CDR3; the germline J gene fills the gap. The sample holds other DNA sequences that translate to the same CDR3. The chain has TRBV12-3 or TRBV12-4 and TRBJ2-5; D remains ambiguous. This CDR3 has 12 residues. CDR3 protein: CASSFSRQTQYF. The sequenced part of the CDR3 DNA is TGTGCCAGCAGTTTTTCCAGGCAAACC.

Concerning this clone: The read comes to an end 3 residues before the CDR3 does, leaving the germline J gene to fill in the end. The V call is TRBV2, the J call TRBJ1-4, with 12 nucleotides matching TRBD1. This CDR3 region has 16 residues. The V and J ends lost 3 bases and 7 bases, in that order; junction bases with no gene match: 6. Germline-derived CDR1 and CDR2 are SNHLY and FYNNEI. CDR3 sequence: CASSEGQGARGEKLFF. The DNA read from the CDR3 is TGTGCCAGCAGTGAGGGACAGGGGGCGAGAGGTGAAAAA.

On this clone: The read terminates 3 residues before the CDR3 end, so the remaining end is supplied by the germline J gene. J is TRBJ2-5 and V is TRBV12-3 or TRBV12-4, with TRBD1 as a possible D gene (6 bases). Trimming left V 7 bases short and J 7 bases short, with 19 bases between. The CDR3 is 14 amino acids. CDR3 sequence: CASNPSGVGGTQYF. The CDR3 DNA, read in part, is TGTGCCAGCAACCCAAGTGGTGTAGGGGGGACC.

As for this clone: The read is 3 residues too short to cover the CDR3 end, so that end is filled in from the germline J gene. This chain links TRBV7-2 with TRBJ2-1; 10 positions agree with TRBD2. Germline lookup yields CDR1 SGHTA and CDR2 FQGNSA. Trimming took 2 bases from V and 8 from J; bases not matched to a gene: 3. This CDR3 comprises 14 residues. This CDR3 reads CASSLLAGVDEQFF. The DNA read from the CDR3 is TGTGCCAGCAGCTTACTAGCGGGGGTGGATGAG.

Concerning this clone itself: The read ends 3 residues shy of where the CDR3 ends; the end is completed using the germline J gene. This rearrangement joins TRBV2 to TRBJ2-4; TRBD1 might be the D (6 bases). Germline values: CDR1 SNHLY, CDR2 FYNNEI. The CDR3 totals 15 residues. The CDR3 protein is CASRGDASGHYGQYF. The DNA read from the CDR3 is TGTGCCAGCAGGGGGGACGCGTCGGGACACTATGGT.

Of note for this clone: From the germline J gene comes the end of the CDR3, since the read stops 3 residues before it. V is TRBV6-2 or TRBV6-3 and J is TRBJ1-6, with 8 positions matching TRBD1. Germline CDR1 reads MNHEY; CDR2 reads SVGEGT. This CDR3 spans 17 amino acids. Trimming at V came to 6 bases and at J to 7 bases, leaving 14 bases not matched to a gene. The CDR3 loop reads CASSRSGTGLKNSPLHF. CDR3 bases read: TGTGCCAGCAGCCGATCCGGGACAGGACTTAAAAATTCACCC.

Points on this clone: The read finishes 3 residues shy of the CDR3 end, and the germline J gene is used to complete it. The chain has TRBV20-1 and TRBJ2-1; D possibly corresponds to TRBD2 (6 bases). Per the germline V gene, CDR1 is DFQATT and CDR2 is SNEGSKA (reference sequence). This CDR3 region has 14 residues. V dropped 3 bases and J dropped 6 bases, with 15 bases sitting between them. CDR3 residues: CSARRLDPSNEQFF. The sequenced CDR3 bases are TGCAGTGCTAGGAGACTAGACCCTTCCAATGAG.

On this clone: The read falls 3 residues short of the CDR3 end, and the missing part is taken from the germline J gene. V gene TRBV5-4 combines with J gene TRBJ2-2, with D perhaps matching TRBD2 (7 bases). Germline V gene lookup returns CDR1 SGHNT and CDR2 YYREEE (reference sequence). The CDR3 spans 16 residues. The V and J ends lost 3 bases and 0 bases respectively, with 12 bases between them. CDR3: CASSSQGGANTGELFF. The DNA read from the CDR3 is TGTGCCAGCAGCTCACAGGGAGGGGCGAACACCGGGGAG.

This clone is labeled medium-sized based on frequency. The read is 3 residues too short to cover the CDR3 end, so that end is filled in from the germline J gene. The V and J genes are TRBV20-1 and TRBJ2-5, with 8 positions matching TRBD2. This CDR3 has 13 amino acids. With V trimmed by 1 base and J by 2 bases, 0 bases remained unmatched. The germline V gene encodes CDR1 DFQATT and CDR2 SNEGSKA (reference sequence). The covered CDR3 bases are TGCAGTGCTAGAGGACTAGCGCAAGAGACC. It yields the protein CSARGLAQET. The full CDR3 protein is CSARGLAQETQYF.

Notes on this clone: The CDR3 is cut off 3 residues early in the read; its end comes from the germline J gene. The chain has TRBV23-1 and TRBJ2-1; TRBD2 agrees at 9 bases. TRBV23-1 is recorded as an ORF, its role being uncertain. The V segment lost 9 bases and the J segment 5 bases; nucleotides outside the gene matches: 8. This CDR3 is 14 amino acids long. CDR3 DNA (partial): TGCGCCAGAGTTCTAGCGGGGATCAACAATGAG. As protein: CARVLAGINNE. The entire CDR3 protein reads CARVLAGINNEQFF.

To note about this clone: The read is 3 residues too short to cover the CDR3 end, so that end is filled in from the germline J gene. The chain combines TRBV12-3 or TRBV12-4 with TRBJ1-2; the D gene is possibly TRBD1 (6 bases). This CDR3 has 16 amino acids. V shed 5 bases and J shed 2 bases, with 18 bases lying between them. Partial CDR3 DNA: TGTGCCAGCAGTCCTCAAGGGGGGGGCCAGAACTATGGC. It translates to CASSPQGGGQNYG. The full CDR3 protein is CASSPQGGGQNYGYTF.

As to this clone: The read ends 3 residues early relative to the CDR3; the germline J gene fills the gap. The chain employs TRBV20-1 and TRBJ2-3; perhaps TRBD2 as D (5 bases). This CDR3 has 13 amino acids. Germline values: CDR1 DFQATT, CDR2 SNEGSKA (reference sequence). Trimming shortened V by 2 bases and J by 2 bases, and 8 bases separated the two germline ends. CDR3 DNA (partial): TGCAGTGCTAGACAGCGGCCCACAGATACG. It specifies CSARQRPTDT. The full CDR3 reads CSARQRPTDTQYF.

In the case of this clone: The sequenced fragment ends 3 residues before the CDR3 boundary, so the rest is inferred from the germline J gene. The V gene is TRBV29-1, the J gene TRBJ1-5; D not resolved. V gave up 6 bases and J gave up 0 bases, with 12 bases separating them. The CDR3 has 14 amino acids. CDR1 is SQVTM and CDR2 is ANQGSEA in the germline V gene. CDR3 DNA, as far as it was read: TGCAGCGTCTCGTCACCACATAGCAATCAGCCC. The encoded protein is CSVSSPHSNQP. The entire CDR3 protein reads CSVSSPHSNQPQHF.

As concerns this clone: The read ends 3 residues early relative to the CDR3; the germline J gene fills the gap. The chain links TRBV10-3 to TRBJ1-5, with 10 nucleotides matching TRBD1. The germline CDR1 and CDR2 sequences are ENHRY and SYGVKD. This CDR3 contains 14 residues. The junction had 3 bases not matched to a gene; V was cut back by 8 bases and J by 2 bases. CDR3 protein: CAIAGTGGNQPQHF. Partial CDR3 DNA: TGTGCCATCGCCGGGACAGGGGGCAATCAGCCC.

As regards this clone: The read halts 3 residues ahead of the CDR3 end, with the missing end drawn from the germline J gene. The chain joins TRBV7-6 to TRBJ2-7; no clear D gene. Germline assignment: CDR1 SGHVS and CDR2 FNYEAQ. V was trimmed by 5 bases and J by 4 bases, leaving 9 bases between them. This CDR3 is built from 12 residues. Incomplete CDR3 DNA: TGTGCCAGCAGCCCAAATTTGTACGAG. Amino acid sequence: CASSPNLYE. The whole CDR3 is CASSPNLYEQYF.

Considering frequency, this clone is medium-sized. The CDR3 end falls 3 residues outside the read, so it is completed with the germline J gene. The chain has TRBV7-3 and TRBJ2-5; 8 nucleotides match TRBD2. This CDR3 is 15 amino acids long. Germline loops: CDR1 SGHTA, CDR2 FQGTGA. J was trimmed by 3 bases and V by 5 bases; bases with no gene match: 8. The sequenced part of the CDR3 DNA is TGTGCCAGCAGCCCTACGGGACTAGAGAAAGAGACC. Translating it yields CASSPTGLEKET. The whole CDR3 sequence reads CASSPTGLEKETQYF.

Partial CDR3 DNA: TGTGCCAGCAGTCGGGACTTGAGGGGCACAGATACG. The encoded protein is CASSRDLRGTDT. The CDR3, in full, reads CASSRDLRGTDTQYF. The genes are TRBV7-6 and TRBJ2-3, with D maybe TRBD2 (6 bases). The read finishes 3 residues shy of the CDR3 end, and the germline J gene is used to complete it. CDR1 is SGHVS, CDR2 FNYEAQ, per germline. This CDR3 is built from 15 residues. Trimming pared 6 bases from V and 1 base from J, leaving 14 bases between.